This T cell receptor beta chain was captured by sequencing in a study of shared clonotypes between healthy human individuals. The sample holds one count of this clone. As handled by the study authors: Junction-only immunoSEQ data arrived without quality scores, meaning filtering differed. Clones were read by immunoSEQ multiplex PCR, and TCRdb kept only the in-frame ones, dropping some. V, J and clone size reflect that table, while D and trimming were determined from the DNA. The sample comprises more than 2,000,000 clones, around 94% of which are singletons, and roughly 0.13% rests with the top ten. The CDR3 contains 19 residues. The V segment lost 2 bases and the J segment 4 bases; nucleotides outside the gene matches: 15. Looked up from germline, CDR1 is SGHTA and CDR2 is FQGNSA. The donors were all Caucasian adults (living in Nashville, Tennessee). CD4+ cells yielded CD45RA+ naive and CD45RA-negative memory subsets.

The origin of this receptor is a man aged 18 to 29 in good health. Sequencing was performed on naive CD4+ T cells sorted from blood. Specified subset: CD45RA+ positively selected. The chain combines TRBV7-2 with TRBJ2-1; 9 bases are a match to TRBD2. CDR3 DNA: TGTGCCAGCAGCTTACAATTAGTAGCGGGAGTTCTGGGATACAATGAGCAGTTCTTC. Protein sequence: CASSLQLVAGVLGYNEQFF.